Listed here are 31 T cell receptor beta chains from one sample, sequenced in a study of shared clonotypes between healthy human individuals. Assay used: immunoSEQ multiplex PCR; TCRdb lists only in-frame clones, some missing. The sample has about 1 million clones; roughly 80% are singletons. Sequenced material: memory CD4+ T cells sorted from blood. Subset indicated: CD45RA-negative fraction. The receptors shown here come from a man between 18 and 29 years old in good health.

This chain links TRBV19 with TRBJ1-1, with TRBD1 identical over 9 bases. Germline-derived CDR1 and CDR2 are LNHDA and SQIVND (reference sequence). The CDR3 consists of 17 residues. Trimming at V came to 6 bases and at J to 5 bases, leaving 16 bases not matched to a gene. CDR3 region: CASSKWGQGGVSTEAFF. The CDR3 DNA reads TGTGCCAGTAGCAAGTGGGGACAGGGCGGAGTGAGTACTGAAGCTTTCTTT.

This clone has a single count. The rearrangement joins TRBV7-8 to TRBJ1-4, with 10 nucleotides matching TRBD1. With V trimmed by 5 bases and J by 8 bases, 5 bases remained unmatched. The CDR3 is made up of 14 amino acids. The V gene's germline CDR1 is SGHVS and CDR2 FQNEAQ. The CDR3 spells CASSRGQGREKLFF. The CDR3 nucleotides read TGTGCCAGCAGCCGGGGACAGGGGAGAGAAAAACTGTTTTTT.

The chain combines TRBV5-6 with TRBJ2-1; 10 nucleotides line up with TRBD1. The CDR3 loop spans 14 amino acids. The junction had 4 bases not matched to a gene; V was cut back by 2 bases and J by 8 bases. Germline loops: CDR1 SGHDT, CDR2 YYEEEE. CDR3 residues: CASSFGTGVHEQFF. CDR3 sequence (DNA): TGTGCCAGCAGCTTTGGGACAGGGGTCCATGAGCAGTTCTTC.

The rearrangement uses TRBV7-9 and TRBJ1-3; perhaps TRBD1 as D (6 bases). The germline gives CDR1 SEHNR, CDR2 FQNEAQ (reference sequence). The CDR3 runs to 16 residues. V lost 5 bases and J 0 bases, leaving 14 bases between the germline ends. The DNA of the CDR3 is TGTGCCAGCAGCCCTCCGGGACAAAGCTCTGGAAACACCATATATTTT. The encoded protein is CASSPPGQSSGNTIYF. Full variable domain (outside the CDR3, taken from reference TRBV7-9 and TRBJ1-3): DTGVSQNPRHKITKRGQNVTFRCDPISEHNRLYWYRQTLGQGPEFLTYFQNEAQLEKSRLLSDRFSAERPKGSFSTLEIQRTEQGDSAMYLCASSPPGQSSGNTIYFGEGSWLTVV.

In this sample, this clone turned up once. The CDR3 DNA is TGTGCCAGCAGCGTCGGACTAGCGGTGTTCTACAATGAGCAGTTCTTC. Its translation is CASSVGLAVFYNEQFF. The chain couples TRBV11-2 to TRBJ2-1, with 10 bases that match TRBD2. Germline V lookup: CDR1 SGHAT, CDR2 FQNNGV. V gave up 5 bases and J gave up 3 bases; unmatched junction bases: 7. This CDR3 spans 16 amino acids.

This clone was picked up one time. This chain uses TRBV28 with TRBJ1-2, with TRBD1 as a possible D gene (5 bases). The germline gives CDR1 MDHEN, CDR2 SYDVKM. With 5 bases removed from V and 5 bases from J, the gap between germline ends came to 9 bases. The CDR3 spans 12 residues. The CDR3 is CASSGTDYGYTF. The CDR3 bases are TGTGCCAGCAGTGGGACGGATTATGGCTACACCTTC.

Details on this clone: Other nucleotide sequences from this sample produce the same CDR3. The V gene is TRBV7-2, the J gene TRBJ1-2; 7 bases map to TRBD1. V gave up 0 bases and J gave up 6 bases; unmatched junction bases: 1. Germline CDR1 SGHTA, CDR2 FQGNSA. This CDR3 spans 13 amino acids. CDR3 protein: CASSLATGNGYTF. Here the CDR3 DNA reads TGTGCCAGCAGCTTAGCGACAGGGAATGGCTACACCTTC.

In this sample, this clone turned up many times. This chain connects TRBV4-1 to TRBJ1-3; no reliable D call. Trimming cost V 0 bases and J 2 bases, with 17 bases left between them. From germline, CDR1 is MGHRA and CDR2 YSYEKL. The CDR3 spans 18 residues. Here the CDR3 reads CASSQDSASFITGNTIYF. The CDR3 DNA sequence: TGCGCCAGCAGCCAAGATAGCGCCTCCTTCATCACTGGAAACACCATATATTTT.

This clone was counted only a few times. The chain carries TRBV28 and TRBJ2-7; 7 bases agree with TRBD1. V was pared by 4 bases and J by 2 bases, with 5 bases of the junction left unmatched. The CDR3 consists of 14 residues. In germline, CDR1 is MDHEN, CDR2 SYDVKM. The CDR3 sequence is CASSSPDRTYEQYF. CDR3 in DNA: TGTGCCAGCAGTTCCCCGGACAGGACCTACGAGCAGTACTTC.

Only a few counts were recorded for this clone. The sample contains more than one DNA sequence encoding this CDR3. The rearrangement links TRBV5-6 to TRBJ1-4; a possible D gene is TRBD1 (5 bases). This CDR3 has 14 amino acids. V lost 0 bases and J 6 bases, leaving 9 bases between the germline ends. CDR1 and CDR2 from the germline V gene are SGHDT and YYEEEE. CDR3 region: CASSLGGRYEKLFF. The DNA for the CDR3 is TGTGCCAGCAGCTTGGGGGGGAGGTATGAAAAACTGTTTTTT.

Concerning this clone: The sample contains more than one DNA sequence encoding this CDR3. V is TRBV27 and J is TRBJ1-5; weak D call: TRBD1 (5 bases). V was cut by 3 bases and J by 1 base, with 7 bases left in between. Germline values: CDR1 MNHEY, CDR2 SMNVEV (reference sequence). This CDR3 is 14 amino acids long. The CDR3: CASSFGGSNQPQHF. The CDR3 nucleotides are TGTGCCAGCAGTTTTGGGGGGAGCAATCAGCCCCAGCATTTT.

This chain links TRBV28 with TRBJ2-2; 10 bases match TRBD2. V dropped 6 bases and J dropped 4; count of bases not matched to a gene: 5. The CDR3 is 15 residues long. CDR1 is MDHEN and CDR2 is SYDVKM in the germline V gene. CDR3 coding DNA: TGTGCCAGCAGCTCTAGCGGGGGTGGCACCGGGGAGCTGTTTTTT. Amino acids: CASSSSGGGTGELFF. Full variable domain (outside the CDR3, taken from reference TRBV28 and TRBJ2-2): DVKVTQSSRYLVKRTGEKVFLECVQDMDHENMFWYRQDPGLGLRLIYFSYDVKMKEKGDIPEGYSVSREKKERFSLILESASTNQTSMYLCASSSSGGGTGELFFGEGSRLTVL.

The chain's CDR3 is CASSLGSPYNSPLHF. The CDR3 nucleotides are TGCGCCAGCAGCTTGGGCAGCCCGTATAATTCACCCCTCCACTTT. The chain recombines TRBV5-1 with TRBJ1-6; D gene uncertain. The CDR3 contains 15 residues. Trimming cost V 0 bases and J 4 bases, with 8 bases left between them. Germline assignment: CDR1 SGHRS and CDR2 YFSETQ.

The rearrangement joins TRBV29-1 to TRBJ1-2; TRBD1 matches at 7 bases. Germline V CDR1 and CDR2: SQVTM, ANQGSEA. With 3 bases clipped from V and 3 bases from J, the junction kept 10 bases outside the gene matches. This CDR3 contains 15 residues. The CDR3 coding sequence is TGCAGCGTTGACGATGGACAGGACTGGGACTATGGCTACACCTTC. Amino acids: CSVDDGQDWDYGYTF. Full variable domain (outside the CDR3, taken from reference TRBV29-1 and TRBJ1-2): SAVISQKPSRDICQRGTSLTIQCQVDSQVTMMFWYRQQPGQSLTLIATANQGSEATYESGFVIDKFPISRPNLTFSTLTVSNMSPEDSSIYLCSVDDGQDWDYGYTFGSGTRLTVV.

Remarks on this clone: At the DNA level, this CDR3 is encoded by other sequences in the same sample as well. The chain uses TRBV15 and TRBJ2-5; 10 positions match TRBD2. The germline gives CDR1 LNHNV, CDR2 YYDKDF (reference sequence). The CDR3 length is 16 residues. The V and J ends lost 4 bases and 2 bases, in that order; junction bases with no gene match: 7. CDR3 sequence reads: CATSTLAGALQETQYF. The CDR3 DNA follows: TGTGCCACCAGCACCCTAGCGGGGGCCCTTCAAGAGACCCAGTACTTC. The entire variable domain, with the rest obtained from reference TRBV15 and TRBJ2-5, is as follows: DAMVIQNPRYQVTQFGKPVTLSCSQTLNHNVMYWYQQKSSQAPKLLFHYYDKDFNNEADTPDNFQSRRPNTSFCFLDIRSPGLGDTAMYLCATSTLAGALQETQYFGPGTRLLVL.

The J gene is TRBJ2-3, the V gene TRBV11-2; D perhaps matches TRBD1 (6 bases). The V gene lost 5 bases and the J gene lost 4 bases, with 10 bases spanning the gap. CDR1 and CDR2 (germline): SGHAT, FQNNGV. The length of the CDR3 is 13 residues. The DNA of the CDR3 is TGTGCCAGCAGCCCAGGGGTTGCAGATACGCAGTATTTT. Translation: CASSPGVADTQYF.

Concerning this clone itself: The same CDR3 is also encoded by other DNA sequences in this sample. The CDR3 region has the DNA TGTGCCAGCAGCGTAGGAGCGAACACCGGGGAGCTGTTTTTT. Translated, it gives CASSVGANTGELFF. J is TRBJ2-2 and V is TRBV9, with D hard to call. V dropped 0 bases and J dropped 0 bases, with 3 bases sitting between them. CDR1 and CDR2 from the germline V gene are SGDLS and YYNGEE. The CDR3 is made up of 14 amino acids.

The chain links TRBV19 to TRBJ2-1, with TRBD2 identical over 10 bases. Germline CDR1 and CDR2: LNHDA and SQIVND (reference sequence). The CDR3 has 17 residues. V trimming: 4 bases; J trimming: 2 bases; junction bases outside the gene matches: 8. The CDR3 nucleotides are TGTGCCAGTAGTAGGTCTAGCGGGAGTAGGGCCTACAATGAGCAGTTCTTC. The encoded protein is CASSRSSGSRAYNEQFF.

The chain links TRBV2 to TRBJ2-1; a weak D match, TRBD1 (6 bases). This CDR3 spans 13 amino acids. Germline values: CDR1 SNHLY, CDR2 FYNNEI. Trimming stripped 5 bases from V and 7 bases from J, with 12 bases between. The CDR3 here is CASSLGQTNEQFF. Here the CDR3 DNA reads TGTGCCAGCAGTCTAGGACAGACAAATGAGCAGTTCTTC.

This clone has a single count. The genes are TRBV7-6 and TRBJ2-5, with 8 bases identical to TRBD2. The CDR3 covers 15 residues. The J segment lost 5 bases and the V segment lost 3 bases, leaving 8 bases of the junction unmatched. CDR1 is SGHVS and CDR2 is FNYEAQ in the germline V gene. CDR3 sequence (DNA): TGTGCCAGCAGCTTTAGCGGGAACCCGCCGGAGACCCAGTACTTC. It is translated as CASSFSGNPPETQYF. Drawing the rest from reference TRBV7-6 and TRBJ2-5, the complete variable domain is GAGVSQSPRYKVTKRGQDVALRCDPISGHVSLYWYRQALGQGPEFLTYFNYEAQQDKSGLPNDRFSAERPEGSISTLTIQRTEQRDSAMYRCASSFSGNPPETQYFGPGTRLLVL.

The chain links TRBV28 to TRBJ1-4; D uncertain. Between the trimmed V and J ends, which lost 6 bases and 8 bases, there was a span of 10 bases. There are 12 residues in the CDR3. Germline lookup yields CDR1 MDHEN and CDR2 SYDVKM. This chain's CDR3 is CASSIGKEKLFF. The CDR3 bases are TGTGCCAGCAGCATCGGGAAAGAAAAACTGTTTTTT.

This clone has just a few counts. Different DNA sequences within this sample yield the same CDR3. The rearrangement joins TRBV14 to TRBJ1-1; no definite D call. This CDR3 has 13 amino acids. Germline CDR1 is SGHDN and CDR2 is FVKESK. Trimming cost V 4 bases and J 1 base, with 7 bases left between them. CDR3 sequence: CASSLQGNTEAFF. For the CDR3, the DNA is TGTGCCAGCAGCCTGCAAGGGAACACTGAAGCTTTCTTT.

The genes are TRBV11-2 and TRBJ2-2; D uncertain. The CDR3 runs 15 residues. Trimming removed 1 base at V and 4 bases at J, with 10 bases between. The germline gives CDR1 SGHAT, CDR2 FQNNGV. CDR3 sequence reads: CASSLGAPITGELFF. For the CDR3, the DNA is TGTGCCAGCAGCTTAGGAGCTCCGATCACCGGGGAGCTGTTTTTT.

The chain couples TRBV5-5 to TRBJ2-2, with D unresolved. The V end was cut by 6 bases, the J end by 0 bases, with 9 bases between. CDR1 is SGHKS, CDR2 YYEKEE, per germline (reference sequence). The CDR3 loop spans 14 amino acids. The CDR3 region is CASIADTNTGELFF. CDR3 in DNA: TGTGCCAGCATCGCTGACACGAACACCGGGGAGCTGTTTTTT.

Comments on this clone: The same CDR3 can be traced to other DNA sequences in this sample. The chain combines TRBV6-5 with TRBJ2-7; 11 bases align to TRBD2. V was pared by 6 bases and J by 3 bases, with 7 bases of the junction left unmatched. The CDR3 covers 15 residues. Germline CDR1 is MNHEY and CDR2 is SVGAGI. CDR3: CASSSGLAGNYEQYF. As DNA, the CDR3 is TGTGCCAGCAGCTCCGGACTAGCGGGTAACTACGAGCAGTACTTC.

J is TRBJ2-7 and V is TRBV5-5, with 9 bases lining up with TRBD2. The CDR3 has 15 residues. The V gene's germline CDR1 is SGHKS and CDR2 YYEKEE (reference sequence). V shed 4 bases, J shed 2 bases, and the junction held 7 bases outside the gene matches. DNA of the CDR3: TGTGCCAGCAGCACACAGGAGCGGGGGGCCTACGAGCAGTACTTC. Encoded protein: CASSTQERGAYEQYF.

Turning to this clone: This same CDR3 is encoded by further DNA sequences in the sample. The V gene is TRBV29-1, the J gene TRBJ2-5; D is undetermined. Trimming shortened V by 3 bases and J by 2 bases, and 7 bases separated the two germline ends. Germline V gives CDR1 SQVTM, CDR2 ANQGSEA. The CDR3 totals 12 residues. CDR3 in amino acids: CSVDRTQETQYF. Here the CDR3 DNA reads TGCAGCGTTGACCGAACTCAAGAGACCCAGTACTTC.

In this sample, this clone turned up many times. The chain employs TRBV27 and TRBJ2-2; D gene unclear. The CDR3 runs 15 residues. V was shortened by 1 base and J by 5 bases, with 11 bases between the two germline ends. Germline V CDR1 and CDR2: MNHEY, SMNVEV (reference sequence). In DNA, the CDR3 is TGTGCCAGCAGTTTATTCCGGGTAGGAACCGGGGAGCTGTTTTTT. This sequence encodes CASSLFRVGTGELFF.

This clone was seen only once. The chain carries TRBV7-6 and TRBJ1-3; D is unclear. Germline CDR1 and CDR2: SGHVS and FNYEAQ. The V and J ends lost 0 bases and 4 bases respectively, with 4 bases between them. The CDR3 covers 13 residues. CDR3 protein: CASSLALGNTIYF. The CDR3 DNA follows: TGTGCCAGCAGCTTAGCTTTGGGAAACACCATATATTTT.

The J gene is TRBJ2-7, the V gene TRBV7-8; no firm D call. The CDR3 contains 13 residues. Germline CDR1 and CDR2: SGHVS and FQNEAQ. V dropped 0 bases and J dropped 0 bases, with 3 bases sitting between them. The CDR3 DNA reads TGTGCCAGCAGCTTAGCTTACTCCTACGAGCAGTACTTC. This translates into CASSLAYSYEQYF.

The CDR3 bases are TGTGCCACCAGCAGAGATCGCGGCGGGGGAGCGTACCAAGAGACCCAGTACTTC. This sequence encodes CATSRDRGGGAYQETQYF. J is TRBJ2-5 and V is TRBV15, with 7 bases lining up with TRBD2. Germline V gene data show CDR1 as LNHNV and CDR2 as YYDKDF (reference sequence). The V and J ends lost 0 bases and 0 bases, in that order; junction bases with no gene match: 10. This CDR3 has 18 residues.